This TCR beta chain was sequenced for a study of early T cells in non-severe SARS-CoV-2 infection. The wider study: Sequenced bulk RNA came from whole blood that was unsorted, and chains were unpaired.

Germline V gives CDR1 SGDLS, CDR2 YYNGEE. The CDR3 runs 13 residues. The V gene lost 4 bases and the J gene lost 5 bases, with 10 bases spanning the gap. Unique molecular identifiers were affixed to single, distinct cDNA molecules. TCRdb re-analysed the 5' RACE reads in MiXCR, keeping a single row per CDR3 protein. The sample holds roughly 77,000 distinct CDR3 sequences; roughly an eighth are singletons and the top ten take 3.5% to 5.5%. Study-level points and caveats: Anti-spike CD8 responses were favored by VDJdb matching, which missed private and CD4 specificities.

For this clonotype: Its target is unknown.

The TCR comes from an adult who was a healthcare worker with PCR-confirmed SARS-CoV-2 infection or an uninfected control (not recorded which). The J gene is TRBJ1-5, the V gene TRBV9; TRBD1 is a possible D gene (5 bases). The sequenced sample consisted of whole blood. The chain's CDR3 is CASSRTPDQPQHF. CDR3 coding DNA: TGTGCCAGCAGCCGGACACCAGATCAGCCCCAGCATTTT.